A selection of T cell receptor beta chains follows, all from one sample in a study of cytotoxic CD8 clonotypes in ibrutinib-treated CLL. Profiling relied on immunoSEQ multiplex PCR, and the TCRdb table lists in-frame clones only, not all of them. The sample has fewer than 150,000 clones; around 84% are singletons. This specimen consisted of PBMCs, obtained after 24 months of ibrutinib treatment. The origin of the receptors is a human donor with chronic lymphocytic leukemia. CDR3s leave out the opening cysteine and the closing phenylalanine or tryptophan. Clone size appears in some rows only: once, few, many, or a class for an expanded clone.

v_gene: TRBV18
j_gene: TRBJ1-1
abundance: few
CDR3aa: ASSPVGGDLTEAF

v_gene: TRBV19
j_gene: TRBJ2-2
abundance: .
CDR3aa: ASRSVAAGELF

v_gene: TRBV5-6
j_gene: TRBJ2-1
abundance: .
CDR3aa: ASSLRGLNEQF

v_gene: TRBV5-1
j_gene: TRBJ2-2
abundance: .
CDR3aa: ASGQTGGVNTGELF

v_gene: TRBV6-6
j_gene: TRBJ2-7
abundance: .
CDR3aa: ASSRDRSYEQY

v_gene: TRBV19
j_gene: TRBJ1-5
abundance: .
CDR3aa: ASSIGVTRNQPQH

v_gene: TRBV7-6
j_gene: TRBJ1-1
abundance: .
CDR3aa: ASSRSGARNTEAF

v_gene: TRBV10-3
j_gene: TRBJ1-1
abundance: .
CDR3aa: AISAGTTEAF

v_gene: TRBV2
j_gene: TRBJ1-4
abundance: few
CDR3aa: ASIESSTNEKLF

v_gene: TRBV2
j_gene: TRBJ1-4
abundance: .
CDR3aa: ASRLDTTNEKLF

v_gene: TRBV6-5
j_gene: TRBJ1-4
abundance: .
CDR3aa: ASSLQGGEKLF

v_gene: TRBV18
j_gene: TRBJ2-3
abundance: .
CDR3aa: ASSPTIDGTDTQY

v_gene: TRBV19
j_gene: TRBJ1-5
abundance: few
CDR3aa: ASSISGGLHNQPQH

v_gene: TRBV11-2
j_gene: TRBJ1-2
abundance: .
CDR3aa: ASGGQGNYGYT

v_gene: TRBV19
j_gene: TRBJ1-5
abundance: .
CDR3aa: ASSMEGQLQPQH

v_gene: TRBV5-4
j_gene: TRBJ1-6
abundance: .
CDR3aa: ASSLEQNNSPLH

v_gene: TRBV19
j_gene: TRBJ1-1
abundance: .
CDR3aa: ASSPPINTEAF

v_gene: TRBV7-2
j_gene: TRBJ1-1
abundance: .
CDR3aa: ASSLGGTNTEAF

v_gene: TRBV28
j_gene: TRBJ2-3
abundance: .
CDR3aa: ASSVRAEGTDTQY

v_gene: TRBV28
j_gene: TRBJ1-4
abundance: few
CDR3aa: ASSLLTGSNEKLF

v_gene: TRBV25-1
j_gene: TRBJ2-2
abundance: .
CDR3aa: ASSETRRNTGELF

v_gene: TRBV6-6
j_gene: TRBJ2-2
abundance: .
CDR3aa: ASSYFVTSNTGELF

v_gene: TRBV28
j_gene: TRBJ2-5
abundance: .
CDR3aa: ASSLSRIAGETQY

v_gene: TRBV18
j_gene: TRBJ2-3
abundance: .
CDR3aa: ASSPKQTGGTQY

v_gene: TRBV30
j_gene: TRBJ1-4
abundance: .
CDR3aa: AWNRPPSKQETNEKLF

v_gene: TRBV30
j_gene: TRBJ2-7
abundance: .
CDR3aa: AWSESRYSYEQY

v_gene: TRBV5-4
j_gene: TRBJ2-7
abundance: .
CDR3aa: ASSSWAGHEQY

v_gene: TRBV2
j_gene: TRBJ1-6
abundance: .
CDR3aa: ASSDQGANHSPLH

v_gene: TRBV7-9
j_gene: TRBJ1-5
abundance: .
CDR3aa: ASSPRGTGVGNQPQH

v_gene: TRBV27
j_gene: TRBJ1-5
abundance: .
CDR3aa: ASSLWGGANQPQH

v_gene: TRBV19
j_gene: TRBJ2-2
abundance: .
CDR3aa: ASSPQGQGSGPGELF

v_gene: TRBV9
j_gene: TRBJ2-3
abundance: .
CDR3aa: ASSARTGATDTQY

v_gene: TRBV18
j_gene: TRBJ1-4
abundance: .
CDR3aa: ASSPTGQGLTTNEKLF

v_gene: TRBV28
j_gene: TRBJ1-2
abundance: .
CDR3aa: ASSRTGRVGGYT

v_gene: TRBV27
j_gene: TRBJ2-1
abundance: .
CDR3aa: ASSTLGQGARHKANSYNEQF

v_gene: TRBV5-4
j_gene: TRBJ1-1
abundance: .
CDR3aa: ASSRTAGTANTEAF

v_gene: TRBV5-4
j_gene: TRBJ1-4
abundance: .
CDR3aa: ASSTRTNEKLF

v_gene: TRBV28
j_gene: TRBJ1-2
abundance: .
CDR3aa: ASSLGGGFDGYT

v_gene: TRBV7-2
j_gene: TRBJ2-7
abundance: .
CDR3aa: ASSFVSSSGGSYEQY

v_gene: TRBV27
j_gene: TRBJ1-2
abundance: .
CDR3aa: ASSLNFGRGAYGYT

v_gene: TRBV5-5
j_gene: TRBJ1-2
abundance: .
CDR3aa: ASSTPNSYT

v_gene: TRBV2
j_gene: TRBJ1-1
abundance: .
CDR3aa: ASRRGGQDGTEAF

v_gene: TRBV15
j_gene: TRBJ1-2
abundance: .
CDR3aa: ATSRRGTPNYGYT

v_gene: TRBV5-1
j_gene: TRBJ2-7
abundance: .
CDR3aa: ASSFSDYGDEQY

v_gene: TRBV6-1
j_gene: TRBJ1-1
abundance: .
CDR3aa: ASRRVDTEAF

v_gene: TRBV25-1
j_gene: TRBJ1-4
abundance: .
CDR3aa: ASSTFQGHEEKLF

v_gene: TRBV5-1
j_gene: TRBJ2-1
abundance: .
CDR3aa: ASGPGLAGALTYNEQF

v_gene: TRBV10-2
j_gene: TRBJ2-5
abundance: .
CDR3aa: ASSQPHQETQY

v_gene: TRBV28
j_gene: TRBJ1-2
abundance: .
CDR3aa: ASSSSGGPNYGYT

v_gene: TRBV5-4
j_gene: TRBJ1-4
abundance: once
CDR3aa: ASSRAPGVGEKLF

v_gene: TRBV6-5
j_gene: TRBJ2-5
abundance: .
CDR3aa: ASSLASGDQETQY

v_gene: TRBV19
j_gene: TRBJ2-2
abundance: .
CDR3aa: ASSIGRAGELF